A single sample is the source of the 18 T cell receptor beta chains below, sequenced in a study of blood T cell repertoires in COVID-19. Only in-frame clones appear in the TCRdb table, and some are missing; sequencing was by immunoSEQ multiplex PCR. This sample has 150,000 to 200,000 clones, with around 87% found just once. Input material: peripheral blood. These receptors were taken from a middle-aged man with active or convalescent COVID-19.

The chain joins TRBV6-5 to TRBJ1-5, with TRBD1 matching over 11 bases. Germline V gene data show CDR1 as MNHEY and CDR2 as SVGAGI. J lost 6 bases, V lost 5 bases, and 3 bases had no gene match. This CDR3 region has 14 residues. CDR3 sequence reads: CASSTDRGLQPQHF. For the CDR3, the DNA is TGTGCCAGCAGTACGGACAGGGGGCTTCAGCCCCAGCATTTT.

V gene TRBV2 combines with J gene TRBJ1-1; D is possibly TRBD1 (5 bases). Per germline, CDR1 SNHLY and CDR2 FYNNEI. With 0 bases removed from V and 0 bases from J, the gap between germline ends came to 20 bases. The CDR3 loop spans 19 amino acids. The CDR3 sequence: CASSEAWQGLFGMNTEAFF. DNA for the CDR3: TGTGCCAGCAGTGAAGCCTGGCAGGGACTTTTCGGCATGAACACTGAAGCTTTCTTT. The full variable domain, with the rest looked up from reference TRBV2 and TRBJ1-1, is EPEVTQTPSHQVTQMGQEVILRCVPISNHLYFYWYRQILGQKVEFLVSFYNNEISEKSEIFDDQFSVERPDGSNFTLKIRSTKLEDSAMYFCASSEAWQGLFGMNTEAFFGQGTRLTVV.

The chain has TRBV3-1 (or the pseudogene TRBV3-2) and TRBJ1-2; D may be TRBD1 (5 bases). CDR1 LGHDT and CDR2 YNNKEL come from the germline V gene (reference sequence). Trimming shortened V by 0 bases and J by 5 bases, and 19 bases separated the two germline ends. The CDR3 loop spans 17 amino acids. The CDR3 bases are TGTGCCAGCAGCCAAGAATACGGCGGAAGAGGGACTTATGGCTACACCTTC. Protein product: CASSQEYGGRGTYGYTF.

V is TRBV12-5 and J is TRBJ1-2; 7 bases line up with TRBD1. Per germline, CDR1 LGHNT and CDR2 FRNRAP. This CDR3 is built from 14 residues. Germline trimming cut 4 bases from V and 4 bases from J; bases unmatched to any gene: 6. The CDR3 DNA reads as TGTGCTAGTGGTTCCGACAGGGCATTCTATGGCTACACCTTC. Its translation is CASGSDRAFYGYTF.

V and J are TRBV12-3 or TRBV12-4 and TRBJ1-1, with D unresolved. The CDR3 has 11 residues. V was shortened by 6 bases and J by 5 bases, with 7 bases between the two germline ends. CDR3 nucleotide sequence: TGTGCCAGCAGCAAAATTACTGAAGCTTTCTTT. As protein: CASSKITEAFF.

The gene calls are TRBV6-5 and TRBJ1-6, with D uncertain. Trimming pared 2 bases from V and 2 bases from J, leaving 4 bases between. Germline V CDR1 and CDR2: MNHEY, SVGAGI. The CDR3 sequence is 14 residues long. CDR3 bases: TGTGCCAGCAGTTACCAGACCTATAATTCACCCCTCCACTTT. It yields the protein CASSYQTYNSPLHF.

This CDR3 is CASRMRLLEETQYF. The DNA of the CDR3 is TGTGCCAGCAGGATGAGGTTATTAGAAGAGACCCAGTACTTC. The chain carries TRBV2 and TRBJ2-5; D call uncertain. This CDR3 has 14 amino acids. V was trimmed by 6 bases and J by 3 bases, leaving 14 bases between them. Germline lookup yields CDR1 SNHLY and CDR2 FYNNEI.

This clone was seen a single time. The CDR3 loop is CASSLAGSGTEAFF. The CDR3 DNA sequence: TGTGCCAGCAGCTTAGCAGGGTCAGGCACTGAAGCTTTCTTT. The chain links TRBV11-2 to TRBJ1-1, with D possibly being TRBD1 (5 bases). The CDR3 spans 14 residues. Trimming stripped 1 base from V and 4 bases from J, with 10 bases between. In germline, CDR1 is SGHAT, CDR2 FQNNGV.

J is TRBJ1-3 and V is TRBV7-3; maybe TRBD1 (6 bases). The CDR3 is made up of 15 amino acids. The germline V gene has CDR1 SGHTA and CDR2 FQGTGA. Deletions cut 0 bases from V and 8 bases from J, with 14 bases between. Written as DNA, the CDR3 is TGTGCCAGCAGCTTAACTGGACAGCCAGGTGACACCATATATTTT. This gives the protein CASSLTGQPGDTIYF.

J is TRBJ1-1 and V is TRBV28; TRBD1 might be the D (5 bases). The CDR3 consists of 14 residues. Germline assignment: CDR1 MDHEN and CDR2 SYDVKM. V lost 6 bases to trimming and J lost 1 base, with 12 bases between them. The CDR3: CASSPWGKNTEAFF. The CDR3 DNA sequence: TGTGCCAGCAGCCCATGGGGCAAGAACACTGAAGCTTTCTTT. The whole variable domain, remainder taken from reference TRBV28 and TRBJ1-1, is DVKVTQSSRYLVKRTGEKVFLECVQDMDHENMFWYRQDPGLGLRLIYFSYDVKMKEKGDIPEGYSVSREKKERFSLILESASTNQTSMYLCASSPWGKNTEAFFGQGTRLTVV.

The rearrangement joins TRBV2 to TRBJ1-2, with TRBD1 identical over 9 bases. From germline, CDR1 is SNHLY and CDR2 FYNNEI. This CDR3 spans 14 amino acids. Losses at the gene ends were 6 bases for V and 5 bases for J; bases not matched to a gene: 7. As DNA, the CDR3 is TGTGCCAGCAGCGAGGGACAGGGCGGATATGGCTACACCTTC. This codes for CASSEGQGGYGYTF.

The chain carries TRBV5-1 and TRBJ1-2; maybe TRBD1 (6 bases). The germline gives CDR1 SGHRS, CDR2 YFSETQ. The V end was cut by 2 bases, the J end by 3 bases, with 11 bases between. The CDR3 contains 14 residues. The CDR3 sequence: CASSFYPGDYGYTF. CDR3 sequence (DNA): TGCGCCAGCAGCTTCTACCCAGGGGACTATGGCTACACCTTC.

V and J are TRBV6-2 or TRBV6-3 and TRBJ1-5, with D possibly being TRBD1 (5 bases). This CDR3 has 15 amino acids. Germline-derived CDR1 and CDR2 are MNHEY and SVGEGT. V dropped 5 bases and J dropped 6 bases, with 17 bases sitting between them. This CDR3 reads CASSPPGRTTQPQHF. The CDR3 DNA reads as TGTGCCAGCAGTCCCCCCGGGAGGACAACTCAGCCCCAGCATTTT.

The J gene is TRBJ1-6, the V gene TRBV30; D not certain. The CDR3 extends over 13 amino acids. Deletions cut 2 bases from V and 7 bases from J, with 9 bases between. Germline CDR1 is GTSNPN and CDR2 is SVGIG (reference sequence). The CDR3 is CAWSPDINSPLHF. In nucleotides, the CDR3 is TGTGCCTGGAGTCCAGACATCAATTCACCCCTCCACTTT.

In nucleotides, the CDR3 is TGTGCCAGTAGAGCCGGGGGGGGACAGAGCAATCAGCCCCAGCATTTT. Protein: CASRAGGGQSNQPQHF. V and J are TRBV19 and TRBJ1-5; 7 positions match TRBD1. V shed 6 bases and J 1 base; nucleotides not matched to a gene: 9. CDR3 length equals 16 residues. Germline CDR1 LNHDA, CDR2 SQIVND (reference sequence).

The V gene is TRBV5-1, the J gene TRBJ1-1, with unresolved D. Germline CDR1 SGHRS, CDR2 YFSETQ. V was trimmed by 7 bases and J by 0 bases, leaving 10 bases between them. This CDR3 comprises 13 residues. CDR3 DNA: TGCGCCAGCTGCGGAGACCTGAACACTGAAGCTTTCTTT. It encodes CASCGDLNTEAFF.

V gene TRBV6-5 combines with J gene TRBJ2-3; D perhaps matches TRBD2 (7 bases). Trimming shortened V by 2 bases and J by 6 bases, and 15 bases separated the two germline ends. The germline V gene has CDR1 MNHEY and CDR2 SVGAGI. This CDR3 comprises 15 residues. The CDR3 bases are TGTGCCAGCAGTTACGACGGGGGGCTCCCTGATACGCAGTATTTT. Translation gives CASSYDGGLPDTQYF.

This sequence joins TRBV7-2 and TRBJ2-5, with D perhaps matching TRBD2 (5 bases). Germline V gene data show CDR1 as SGHTA and CDR2 as FQGNSA. V was shortened by 5 bases and J by 4 bases, with 23 bases between the two germline ends. CDR3 length equals 17 residues. CDR3 sequence reads: CASSRRMAGTLRETQYF. The CDR3 bases are TGTGCCAGCAGCCGCCGAATGGCGGGCACGCTAAGAGAGACCCAGTACTTC.